These 19 T cell receptor beta chains share one sample of origin, sequenced in a study of T cell repertoires in cytomegalovirus infection. TCRdb recomputed calls from the reads with MiXCR, one row per CDR3 protein. Of hundreds of thousands of distinct CDR3 sequences in the sample, 8% to 10% were seen once. Sequenced input: PBMCs. These receptors all stem from a human donor in good health (CMV status not recorded). Some clones in this sample may be carry-over from other donors' samples.

The rearrangement links TRBV24-1 to TRBJ1-2; maybe TRBD1 (5 bases). The ends were cut back, 3 bases at V and 4 bases at J, with 17 bases in the middle. The CDR3 is 16 residues long. Germline CDR1 reads KGHDR; CDR2 reads SFDVKD. DNA for the CDR3: TGTGCCACCAGTGATCGGGTAACTGGGACTAGCTATGGCTACACCTTC. This gives the protein CATSDRVTGTSYGYTF.

This clonotype was seen only a few times. This rearrangement joins TRBV20-1 to TRBJ1-5; D ambiguous. V was clipped by 1 base and J by 4 bases, with 14 bases between them. Germline CDR1 is DFQATT and CDR2 is SNEGSKA (reference sequence). The CDR3 runs to 15 residues. CDR3 sequence reads: CSARAARSVNQPQHF. CDR3 bases: TGCAGTGCTAGAGCCGCCAGGTCGGTAAATCAGCCCCAGCATTTT.

This clonotype was seen a few times. The rearrangement links TRBV10-3 to TRBJ2-1; D might be TRBD2 (5 bases). The CDR3 is made up of 16 amino acids. Trimming stripped 0 bases from V and 9 bases from J, with 18 bases between. Germline CDR1 ENHRY, CDR2 SYGVKD. The CDR3: CAISESRGSTFGEQFF. In DNA, the CDR3 is TGTGCCATCAGTGAGTCTAGAGGGAGTACGTTCGGTGAGCAGTTCTTC.

The V and J genes are TRBV10-3 and TRBJ2-4; 8 bases map to TRBD2. The CDR3 covers 15 residues. Germline values: CDR1 ENHRY, CDR2 SYGVKD. Germline trimming cut 3 bases from V and 4 bases from J; bases unmatched to any gene: 5. The CDR3 DNA reads as TGTGCCATCAGTGAAGCGGGAGCGGATAAAAACATTCAGTACTTC. This gives the protein CAISEAGADKNIQYF.

In its sample, this clonotype was seen many times. The V call is TRBV7-2, the J call TRBJ2-7, with 8 nucleotides matching TRBD2. This CDR3 is 15 amino acids long. The germline V gene has CDR1 SGHTA and CDR2 FQGNSA. V shed 6 bases and J 9 bases; nucleotides not matched to a gene: 16. The CDR3 nucleotides are TGTGCCAGCAGGTCCGCCGGGACTAGTCCTACGAGGCAGTACTTC. It is translated as CASRSAGTSPTRQYF.

There are a few counts of this clonotype. The junction shows a germline mismatch at one end, possibly a read error. The rearrangement links TRBV4-1 to TRBJ2-3; 7 bases are shared with TRBD2. This CDR3 has 15 residues. Germline CDR1 MGHRA, CDR2 YSYEKL. CDR3 sequence (DNA): TGTGCCAGCAGTCCAGCGGGGAGCAACACAGATACGCAGTATTTT. Amino acid sequence: CASSPAGSNTDTQYF.

The V and J genes are TRBV7-9 and TRBJ1-2; D gene uncertain. The CDR3 spans 13 residues. The ends were cut back, 5 bases at V and 0 bases at J, with 7 bases in the middle. Germline values: CDR1 SEHNR, CDR2 FQNEAQ (reference sequence). In nucleotides, the CDR3 is TGTGCCAGCAGCCCCATTCCTAACTATGGCTACACCTTC. Amino acid sequence: CASSPIPNYGYTF.

This clonotype was counted between two and nine times. Its ends do not fully match the called genes, so a read error is possible. V and J are TRBV6-2 or TRBV6-3 and TRBJ1-3; D gene uncertain. Per the germline V gene, CDR1 is MNHEY and CDR2 is SVGEGT. The CDR3 totals 12 residues. In DNA form, the CDR3 reads TGTGCCAGCAGTTACTCCGGTCGAACTCCTCATTTT. It encodes CASSYSGRTPHF.

There are many counts of this clonotype. The rearrangement uses TRBV7-3 and TRBJ2-1; 8 nucleotides match TRBD2. V dropped 3 bases and J dropped 3; count of bases not matched to a gene: 4. The germline V gene encodes CDR1 SGHTA and CDR2 FQGTGA. The CDR3 length is 15 residues. The CDR3 is CASSLSGLGYNEQFF. CDR3 nucleotides: TGTGCCAGCAGCTTGTCGGGACTAGGCTACAATGAGCAGTTCTTC.

The rearrangement joins TRBV6-2 or TRBV6-3 to TRBJ2-1; no reliable D call. CDR1 is MNHEY and CDR2 is SVGEGT in the germline V gene. The CDR3 runs to 11 residues. Trimming removed 6 bases at V and 8 bases at J, with 8 bases between. This CDR3 reads CASSPFHEQFF. The CDR3 nucleotides read TGTGCCAGCAGCCCCTTCCATGAGCAGTTCTTC.

This clonotype was counted a few times. CDR3 nucleotides: TGCGCCAGCAGCCAAGACCGGACAGGACCCGTCTACGAGCAGTACTTC. Encoded protein: CASSQDRTGPVYEQYF. The chain employs TRBV4-3 and TRBJ2-7, with 7 bases aligning to TRBD1. CDR3 length: 16 amino acids. V was clipped by 0 bases and J by 3 bases; unmatched bases: 8. Germline-derived CDR1 and CDR2 are LGHNA and YSLEER.

On this clonotype: Given a much more abundant clone one base away, this may be a read error. The V gene is TRBV27, the J gene TRBJ2-7, with D perhaps matching TRBD1 (5 bases). Germline assignment: CDR1 MNHEY and CDR2 SMNVEV (reference sequence). This CDR3 is 13 amino acids long. Here the CDR3 DNA reads TGTGCCAGCAGTCCAGGGTTCTCCTACGAGCTGTACTTC. This encodes CASSPGFSYELYF.

V gene TRBV7-2 combines with J gene TRBJ1-4, with unresolved D. The V and J ends lost 7 bases and 0 bases respectively, with 9 bases between them. Germline V gene lookup returns CDR1 SGHTA and CDR2 FQGNSA. This CDR3 is 14 amino acids long. The CDR3 loop reads CASTEPSTNEKLFF. CDR3 nucleotide sequence: TGTGCCAGCACCGAGCCGTCAACTAATGAAAAACTGTTTTTT.

V and J are TRBV28 and TRBJ1-6, with 7 positions matching TRBD1. Germline CDR1 is MDHEN and CDR2 is SYDVKM. The CDR3 consists of 14 residues. Trimming cost V 6 bases and J 7 bases; bases outside gene matches: 6. In DNA form, the CDR3 reads TGTGCCAGCAGGTCGGGACAGACGAATTCACCCCTCCACTTT. Translated, it gives CASRSGQTNSPLHF. The full variable domain, rest sourced from reference TRBV28 and TRBJ1-6, is DVKVTQSSRYLVKRTGEKVFLECVQDMDHENMFWYRQDPGLGLRLIYFSYDVKMKEKGDIPEGYSVSREKKERFSLILESASTNQTSMYLCASRSGQTNSPLHFGNGTRLTVT.

This clonotype was seen only a few times. The V gene is TRBV30, the J gene TRBJ2-7; no clear D. The germline V gene encodes CDR1 GTSNPN and CDR2 SVGIG (reference sequence). The CDR3 loop spans 13 amino acids. V was shortened by 4 bases and J by 0 bases, with 10 bases between the two germline ends. Written as DNA, the CDR3 is TGTGCCTGGACCCTCGGAAGCTCCTACGAGCAGTACTTC. Its protein is CAWTLGSSYEQYF.

The V and J genes are TRBV2 and TRBJ2-1; D perhaps matches TRBD2 (6 bases). Germline assignment: CDR1 SNHLY and CDR2 FYNNEI. V lost 7 bases and J 8 bases, leaving 18 bases between the germline ends. This CDR3 comprises 14 residues. CDR3 DNA: TGTGCCAGCACGGGCAGGGAGGAAAGCGATGAGCAGTTCTTC. Protein product: CASTGREESDEQFF.

In its sample, this clonotype was seen many times. The chain links TRBV4-3 to TRBJ2-7, with 7 bases identical to TRBD1. Losses at the gene ends were 2 bases for V and 4 bases for J; bases not matched to a gene: 8. This CDR3 spans 15 amino acids. In germline, CDR1 is LGHNA, CDR2 YSLEER. CDR3 region: CASSQSPGQLYEQYF. CDR3 nucleotide sequence: TGCGCCAGCAGCCAATCACCGGGACAGTTATACGAGCAGTACTTC.

Many counts were recorded for this clonotype. The V call is TRBV7-9, the J call TRBJ2-7; 7 bases agree with TRBD1. The CDR3 loop spans 15 amino acids. The germline V gene has CDR1 SEHNR and CDR2 FQNEAQ (reference sequence). The ends lost 3 bases at V and 3 bases at J; junction bases unmatched: 8. CDR3 DNA sequence: TGTGCCAGCAGCTTGGGTGACAGGGCGATCTACGAGCAGTACTTC. Amino acid sequence: CASSLGDRAIYEQYF.

The CDR3 DNA follows: TGTGCCAGCAGTTCCCGGGGAGCGGGGAGACTAAACAATGAGCAGTTCTTC. This encodes CASSSRGAGRLNNEQFF. The chain combines TRBV12-3 or TRBV12-4 with TRBJ2-1; 7 bases fit TRBD2. The V gene end was trimmed by 4 bases and the J gene end by 5 bases; junction bases not matched to a gene: 14. The CDR3 length is 17 residues.